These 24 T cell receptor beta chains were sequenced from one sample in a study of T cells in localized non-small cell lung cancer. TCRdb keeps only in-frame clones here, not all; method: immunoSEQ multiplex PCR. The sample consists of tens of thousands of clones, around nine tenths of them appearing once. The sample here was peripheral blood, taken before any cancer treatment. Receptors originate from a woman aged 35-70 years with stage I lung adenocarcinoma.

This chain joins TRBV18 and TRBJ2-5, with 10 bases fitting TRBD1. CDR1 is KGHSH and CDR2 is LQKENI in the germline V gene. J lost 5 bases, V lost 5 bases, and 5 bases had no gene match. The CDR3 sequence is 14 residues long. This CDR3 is CASSDRGREETQYF. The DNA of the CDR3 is TGTGCCAGCTCAGACAGGGGGCGCGAGGAGACCCAGTACTTC.

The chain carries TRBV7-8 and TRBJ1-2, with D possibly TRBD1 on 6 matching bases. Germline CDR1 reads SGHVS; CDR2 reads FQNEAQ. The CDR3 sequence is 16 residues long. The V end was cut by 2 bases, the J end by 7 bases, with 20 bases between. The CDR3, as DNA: TGTGCCAGCAGCTTATCACCTGGGAGGGGGGACGGTGGCTACACCTTC. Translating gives CASSLSPGRGDGGYTF.

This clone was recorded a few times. CDR3 nucleotides: TGTGCCAGCAGTGAATTGGGGTGGCAAGAGACCCAGTACTTC. It encodes CASSELGWQETQYF. The chain couples TRBV25-1 to TRBJ2-5; D gene ambiguous. V lost 1 base to trimming and J lost 2 bases, with 8 bases between them. Germline CDR1 reads MGHDK; CDR2 reads SYGVNS. The CDR3 runs 14 residues.

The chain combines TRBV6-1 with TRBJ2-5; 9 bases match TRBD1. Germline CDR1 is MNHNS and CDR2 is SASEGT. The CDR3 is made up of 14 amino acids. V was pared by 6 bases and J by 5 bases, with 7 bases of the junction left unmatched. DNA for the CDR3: TGTGCCAGCAGCCCGGGACAGGGTTGGGAGACCCAGTACTTC. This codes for CASSPGQGWETQYF.

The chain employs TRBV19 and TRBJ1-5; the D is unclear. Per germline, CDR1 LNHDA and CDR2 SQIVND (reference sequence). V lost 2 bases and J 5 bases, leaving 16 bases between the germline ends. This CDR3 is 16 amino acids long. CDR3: CASSIMSPIGDQPQHF. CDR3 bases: TGTGCCAGTAGTATAATGTCCCCGATCGGGGATCAGCCCCAGCATTTT.

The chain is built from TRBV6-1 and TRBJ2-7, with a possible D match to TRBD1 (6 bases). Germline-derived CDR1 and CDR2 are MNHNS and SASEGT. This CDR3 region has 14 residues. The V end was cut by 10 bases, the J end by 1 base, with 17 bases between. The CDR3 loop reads CANTLRGGSYEQYF. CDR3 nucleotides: TGTGCCAACACCCTGCGAGGGGGATCCTACGAGCAGTACTTC.

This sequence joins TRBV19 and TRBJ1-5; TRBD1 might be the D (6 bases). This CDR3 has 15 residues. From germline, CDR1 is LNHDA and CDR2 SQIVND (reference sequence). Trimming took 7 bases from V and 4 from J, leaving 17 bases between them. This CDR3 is CASNPRDTRNQPQHF. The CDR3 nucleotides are TGTGCCAGTAATCCTCGGGACACCCGAAATCAGCCCCAGCATTTT. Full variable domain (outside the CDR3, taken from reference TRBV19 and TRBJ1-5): DGGITQSPKYLFRKEGQNVTLSCEQNLNHDAMYWYRQDPGQGLRLIYYSQIVNDFQKGDIAEGYSVSREKKESFPLTVTSAQKNPTAFYLCASNPRDTRNQPQHFGDGTRLSIL.

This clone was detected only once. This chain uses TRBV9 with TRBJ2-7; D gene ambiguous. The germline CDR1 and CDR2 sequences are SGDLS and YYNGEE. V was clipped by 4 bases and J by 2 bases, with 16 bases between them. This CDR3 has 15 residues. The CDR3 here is CASSPHAASPYEQYF. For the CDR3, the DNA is TGTGCCAGCAGCCCCCACGCAGCCAGTCCCTACGAGCAGTACTTC.

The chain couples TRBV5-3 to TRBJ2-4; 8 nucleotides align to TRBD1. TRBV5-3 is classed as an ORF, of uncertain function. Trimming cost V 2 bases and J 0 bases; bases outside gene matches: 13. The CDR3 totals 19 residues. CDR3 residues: CARSLGDRLQILAKNIQYF. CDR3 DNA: TGTGCCAGAAGCTTAGGGGACAGGTTACAGATTCTAGCCAAAAACATTCAGTACTTC.

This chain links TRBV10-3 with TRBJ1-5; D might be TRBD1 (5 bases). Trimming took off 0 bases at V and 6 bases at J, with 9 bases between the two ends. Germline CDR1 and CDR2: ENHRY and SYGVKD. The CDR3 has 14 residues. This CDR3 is CAISESRDRQPQHF. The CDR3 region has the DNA TGTGCCATCAGTGAGTCAAGGGACCGTCAGCCCCAGCATTTT.

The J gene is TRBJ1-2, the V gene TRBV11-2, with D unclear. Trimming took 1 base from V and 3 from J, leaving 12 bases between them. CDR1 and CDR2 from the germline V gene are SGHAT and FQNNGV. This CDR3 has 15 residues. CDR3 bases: TGTGCCAGCAGCTTAGCCTCAGGATCTCACTATGGCTACACCTTC. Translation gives CASSLASGSHYGYTF.

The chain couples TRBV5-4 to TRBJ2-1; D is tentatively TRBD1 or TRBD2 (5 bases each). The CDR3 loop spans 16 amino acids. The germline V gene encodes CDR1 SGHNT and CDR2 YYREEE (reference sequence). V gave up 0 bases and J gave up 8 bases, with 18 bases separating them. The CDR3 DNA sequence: TGTGCCAGCAGCTTGGCTGACCTCCCCGGGGCCGATGAGCAGTTCTTC. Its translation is CASSLADLPGADEQFF.

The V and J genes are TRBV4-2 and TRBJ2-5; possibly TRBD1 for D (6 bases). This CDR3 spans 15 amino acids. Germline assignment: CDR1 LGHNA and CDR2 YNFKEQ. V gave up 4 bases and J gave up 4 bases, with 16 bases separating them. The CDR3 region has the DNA TGTGCCAGCAGCCCTGAGCTACAGGGTGGAGAGACCCAGTACTTC. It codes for CASSPELQGGETQYF.

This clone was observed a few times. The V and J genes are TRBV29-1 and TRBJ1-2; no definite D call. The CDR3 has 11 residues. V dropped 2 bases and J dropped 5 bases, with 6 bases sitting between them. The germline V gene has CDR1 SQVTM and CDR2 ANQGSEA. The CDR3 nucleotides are TGCAGCGTTGAACAGATGTATGGCTACACCTTC. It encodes CSVEQMYGYTF.

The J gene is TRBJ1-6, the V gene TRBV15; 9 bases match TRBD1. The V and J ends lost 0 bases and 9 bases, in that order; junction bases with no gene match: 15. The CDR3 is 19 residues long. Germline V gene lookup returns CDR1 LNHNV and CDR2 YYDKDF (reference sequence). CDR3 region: CATSRERSPATGGGSPLHF. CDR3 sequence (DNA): TGTGCCACCAGCAGAGAAAGAAGCCCAGCCACAGGGGGCGGTTCACCCCTCCACTTT.

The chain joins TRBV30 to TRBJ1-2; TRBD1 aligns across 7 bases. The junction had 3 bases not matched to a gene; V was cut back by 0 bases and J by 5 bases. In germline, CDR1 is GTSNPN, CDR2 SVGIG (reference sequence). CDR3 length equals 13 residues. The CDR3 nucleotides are TGTGCCTGGAGTGTGACAGGGCGGTATGGCTACACCTTC. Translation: CAWSVTGRYGYTF.

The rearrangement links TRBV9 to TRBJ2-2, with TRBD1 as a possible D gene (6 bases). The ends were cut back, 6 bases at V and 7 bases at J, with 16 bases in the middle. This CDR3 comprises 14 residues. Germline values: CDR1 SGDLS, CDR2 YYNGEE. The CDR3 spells CASIPGESGGELFF. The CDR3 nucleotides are TGTGCCAGCATCCCAGGGGAATCTGGCGGGGAGCTGTTTTTT.

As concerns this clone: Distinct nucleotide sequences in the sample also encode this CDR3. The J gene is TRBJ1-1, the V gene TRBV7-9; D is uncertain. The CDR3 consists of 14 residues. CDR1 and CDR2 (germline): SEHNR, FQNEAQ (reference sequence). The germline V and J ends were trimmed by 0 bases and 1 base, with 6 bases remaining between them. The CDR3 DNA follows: TGTGCCAGCAGCTTAGCCGGCAAGAACACTGAAGCTTTCTTT. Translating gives CASSLAGKNTEAFF.

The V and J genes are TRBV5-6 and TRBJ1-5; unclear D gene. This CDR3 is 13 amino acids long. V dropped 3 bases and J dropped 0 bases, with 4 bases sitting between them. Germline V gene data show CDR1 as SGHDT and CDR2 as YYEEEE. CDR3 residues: CASSSNSNQPQHF. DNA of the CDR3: TGTGCCAGCAGCTCTAATAGCAATCAGCCCCAGCATTTT.

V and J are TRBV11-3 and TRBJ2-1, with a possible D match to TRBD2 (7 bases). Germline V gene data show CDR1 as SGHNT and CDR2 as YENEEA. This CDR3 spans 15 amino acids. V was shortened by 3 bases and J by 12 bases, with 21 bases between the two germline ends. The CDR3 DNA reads TGTGCCAGCAGCTTTCCGACGGGGGGCCCCCGGGGGCAGTTCTTC. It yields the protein CASSFPTGGPRGQFF.

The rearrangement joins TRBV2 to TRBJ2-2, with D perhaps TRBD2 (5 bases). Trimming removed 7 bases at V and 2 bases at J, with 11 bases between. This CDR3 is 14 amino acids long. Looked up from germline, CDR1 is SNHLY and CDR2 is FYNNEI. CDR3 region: CASTRGINTGELFF. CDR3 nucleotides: TGTGCCAGCACACGGGGAATAAACACCGGGGAGCTGTTTTTT.

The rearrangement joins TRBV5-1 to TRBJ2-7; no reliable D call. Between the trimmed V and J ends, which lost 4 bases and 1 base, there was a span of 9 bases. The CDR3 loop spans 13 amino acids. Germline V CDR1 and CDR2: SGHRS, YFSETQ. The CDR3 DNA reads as TGCGCCAGCAGCACTCGAATGTCCTACGAGCAGTACTTC. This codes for CASSTRMSYEQYF. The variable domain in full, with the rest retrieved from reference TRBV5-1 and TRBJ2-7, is KAGVTQTPRYLIKTRGQQVTLSCSPISGHRSVSWYQQTPGQGLQFLFEYFSETQRNKGNFPGRFSGRQFSNSRSEMNVSTLELGDSALYLCASSTRMSYEQYFGPGTRLTVT.

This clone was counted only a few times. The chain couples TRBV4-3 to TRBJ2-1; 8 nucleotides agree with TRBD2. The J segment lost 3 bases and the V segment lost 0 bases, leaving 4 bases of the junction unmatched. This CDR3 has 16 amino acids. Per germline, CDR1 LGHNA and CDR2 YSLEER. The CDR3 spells CASSQDVAGNYNEQFF. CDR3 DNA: TGCGCCAGCAGCCAAGATGTAGCGGGGAACTACAATGAGCAGTTCTTC.

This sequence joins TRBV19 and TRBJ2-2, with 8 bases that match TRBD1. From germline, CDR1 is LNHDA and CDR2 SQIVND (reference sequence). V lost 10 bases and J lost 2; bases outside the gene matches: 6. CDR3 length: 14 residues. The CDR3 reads CATNRGTNTGELFF. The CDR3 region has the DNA TGTGCCACCAACAGGGGGACCAACACCGGGGAGCTGTTTTTT.